This TCR beta chain was sequenced during a study of cytomegalovirus exposure and HLA in healthy donors. PCR employed 60 Vbeta and 13 Jbeta primers. Sequencing was performed with immunoSEQ multiplex PCR; in TCRdb, only in-frame clones are kept and a portion is missing. The repertoire includes 100,000 to 150,000 clones, over 70% of them detected once, and about 1.8% sits in the top ten. General study points: Later analysis showed most CMV-associated TCR beta chains appearing HLA-restricted.

The CDR3 has 16 residues. Germline V CDR1 and CDR2: SGHDT, YYEEEE. With 0 bases removed from V and 1 base from J, the gap between germline ends came to 12 bases. Concerning this clone itself: The antigen is unknown.

The clonotype was recovered from a woman aged 40 to 50 in good health and CMV-seronegative. The chain has TRBV5-6 and TRBJ2-3; D is possibly TRBD2 (5 bases). The sequenced sample consisted of PBMCs. CDR3 sequence (DNA): TGTGCCAGCAGCTTGGACGGAGGCTGGGGCACAGATACGCAGTATTTT. Protein sequence: CASSLDGGWGTDTQYF.